What follows describes a single T cell receptor (beta chain). The CDR3 is 15 amino acids. Looked up from germline, CDR1 is SGHTA and CDR2 is FQGNSA. V trimming: 1 base; J trimming: 3 bases; junction bases outside the gene matches: 3. The data were taken from a study of blood T cell repertoires in COVID-19. In the original processing: Estimation of nucleated cell counts was performed using reference gene primer amplification. The data were produced by immunoSEQ multiplex PCR, yet TCRdb's version contains in-frame clones alone and is incomplete. V and J calls and clone size are given by that table; D and trimming were obtained from the DNA. Of around 110,000 clones listed, 80% to 95% are singletons.

The TCR was taken from a woman aged 25 to 45 with acute or convalescent COVID-19. The gene calls are TRBV7-2 and TRBJ2-5; 9 positions agree with TRBD2. Input material: peripheral blood. The CDR3: CASSLVSSGEETQYF. CDR3 nucleotides: TGTGCCAGCAGCTTAGTATCTAGCGGGGAAGAGACCCAGTACTTC. Full variable domain (outside the CDR3, taken from reference TRBV7-2 and TRBJ2-5): GAGVSQSPSNKVTEKGKDVELRCDPISGHTALYWYRQSLGQGLEFLIYFQGNSAPDKSGLPSDRFSAERTGGSVSTLTIQRTQQEDSAVYLCASSLVSSGEETQYFGPGTRLLVL.